This TCR beta chain came from a study of human T cells and chemical hapten exposure. Study background: Per-sample variation in TCR yield stemmed mainly from small pooled library volume differences. General study findings and limits: After DPC sensitization, TCRs above 1 in 1000 frequency showed no change.

This CDR3 spans 15 amino acids. With 5 bases clipped from V and 4 bases from J, the junction kept 7 bases outside the gene matches. In its sample, this clonotype was seen many times. Its target is not known. The library put unique molecular identifiers onto individual cDNA molecules. Original methodology: Around 91,000 TCRs per sample was the median, with a range of about 20,000 to 690,600. TCRdb itself ran the 5' RACE reads through MiXCR, one entry per CDR3 protein. The V and J calls, along with clone size, are taken from TCRdb and not from the paper's own processing. The sample lists 130,000 or so distinct CDR3 sequences, roughly 4% occurring once. Total RNA was extracted from unfractionated whole blood.

The chain employs TRBV12-3 or TRBV12-4 and TRBJ2-1; 8 positions match TRBD2. The receptor was derived from a female donor in good health. This CDR3 is CASSPGTSQYNEQFF. Written as DNA, the CDR3 is TGTGCCAGCAGTCCCGGGACTAGTCAATACAATGAGCAGTTCTTC.